Sequencing of this T cell receptor beta chain was carried out in a study of blood T cell repertoires in COVID-19. Study-wide context: Nucleic acid was either cDNA or gDNA, and it came from T cells, B-cell-depleted T cells, or PBMCs.

Only in-frame clones appear in the TCRdb table, and some are missing; sequencing was by immunoSEQ multiplex PCR. The sample lists 100,000 to 150,000 clones; 65% to 85% were seen once. The length of the CDR3 is 13 residues. Losses at the gene ends were 6 bases for V and 8 bases for J; bases not matched to a gene: 9. The sequencing sample was made of peripheral blood. The chain is built from TRBV12-3 or TRBV12-4 and TRBJ1-2; TRBD1 agrees at 7 bases. The TCR was taken from a man aged 30-40 years with COVID-19, enrolled during active disease. For the CDR3, the DNA is TGTGCCAGCAGCTGGGGACAGCTAAAAGGCTACACCTTC. It is translated as CASSWGQLKGYTF.